Below, 28 T cell receptor beta chains from the same sample are listed, as sequenced in a study of metastatic and nonmetastatic thyroid tumors. Patients were all untreated before their thyroid surgery. Via MiXCR, TCRdb re-called the PCR reads. The table lists some 32,000 clones, around a fifth of them singletons, with 7.5% to 9.5% in the top ten. The sequenced sample was blood. These receptors all come from a female donor with papillary thyroid cancer or a benign thyroid nodule (not recorded which). Some clones in this sample may be carry-over from other donors' samples.

This clone came up many times. The chain is built from TRBV25-1 and TRBJ1-2; a weak D match, TRBD1 (5 bases). The CDR3 runs to 15 residues. Germline assignment: CDR1 MGHDK and CDR2 SYGVNS. The germline V and J ends were trimmed by 8 bases and 6 bases, with 22 bases remaining between them. The CDR3 DNA reads as TGTGCCAGCGGAGACCTTCCGTTAGAGGGGAATGGCTACACCTTC. It codes for CASGDLPLEGNGYTF.

This clone was picked up many times. The genes are TRBV28 and TRBJ2-7; 7 bases align to TRBD1. Trimming removed 5 bases from V and 3 bases from J; junction bases left unmatched: 7. The CDR3 totals 14 residues. Germline-derived CDR1 and CDR2 are MDHEN and SYDVKM. The CDR3 loop is CASSPLGTVYEQYF. The CDR3 DNA is TGTGCCAGCAGTCCCTTAGGGACAGTCTACGAGCAGTACTTC.

In its sample, this clone ranks as medium-sized. The V gene is TRBV28, the J gene TRBJ2-5, with 7 bases that match TRBD1. Germline CDR1 is MDHEN and CDR2 is SYDVKM. The CDR3 is 15 amino acids. V shed 5 bases and J 2 bases; nucleotides not matched to a gene: 8. CDR3 residues: CASSKSGQIQETQYF. The CDR3 DNA reads as TGTGCCAGCAGTAAATCGGGACAGATTCAAGAGACCCAGTACTTC.

This clone was observed at least ten times. This chain joins TRBV5-4 and TRBJ2-1, with TRBD1 matching over 10 bases. This CDR3 comprises 15 residues. CDR1 SGHNT and CDR2 YYREEE come from the germline V gene (reference sequence). The J segment lost 8 bases and the V segment lost 4 bases, leaving 9 bases of the junction unmatched. The CDR3 spells CASSIGQGGRYEQFF. The CDR3 DNA follows: TGTGCCAGCAGCATTGGACAGGGGGGACGGTATGAGCAGTTCTTC.

This clone was counted many times. The V and J genes are TRBV6-2 or TRBV6-3 and TRBJ2-1; 13 bases match TRBD2. Germline values: CDR1 MNHEY, CDR2 SVGEGT. The junction had 12 bases not matched to a gene; V was cut back by 5 bases and J by 2 bases. The CDR3 consists of 19 residues. The CDR3 nucleotides are TGTGCCAGCAGTCTCCATGGACTAGCGGGAGATAAGGCCTACAATGAGCAGTTCTTC. As protein: CASSLHGLAGDKAYNEQFF.

The table lists this clone with a few counts. The rearrangement uses TRBV6-1 and TRBJ2-3, with TRBD1 matching over 10 bases. J was trimmed by 3 bases and V by 4 bases; bases with no gene match: 13. CDR1 and CDR2 (germline): MNHNS, SASEGT. The CDR3 loop spans 18 amino acids. In DNA form, the CDR3 reads TGTGCCAGCAGTGGGTCCCGCAAGTCGGGACAGGGGACAGATACGCAGTATTTT. Translation gives CASSGSRKSGQGTDTQYF.

This clone was seen many times. The chain links TRBV27 to TRBJ2-2; D remains ambiguous. Germline V gives CDR1 MNHEY, CDR2 SMNVEV (reference sequence). V was clipped by 5 bases and J by 5 bases, with 6 bases between them. The CDR3 totals 12 residues. The CDR3 DNA reads as TGTGCCAGCAGTCCCTATACCGGGGAGCTGTTTTTT. Protein sequence: CASSPYTGELFF.

This clone was observed a handful of times. The J gene is TRBJ1-2, the V gene TRBV6-1; TRBD1 matches at 9 bases. The CDR3 runs 14 residues. Germline V gene data show CDR1 as MNHNS and CDR2 as SASEGT. The trim removed 5 bases at V and 1 base at J, leaving 2 bases unmatched. CDR3 in amino acids: CASSQTGGNYGYTF. Written as DNA, the CDR3 is TGTGCCAGCAGTCAGACAGGGGGTAACTATGGCTACACCTTC.

Many counts were recorded for this clone. V is TRBV15 and J is TRBJ2-1; 7 bases are a match to TRBD2. V lost 6 bases to trimming and J lost 7 bases; unmatched junction nucleotides: 6. Germline V gene sequence: CDR1 LNHNV, CDR2 YYDKDF (reference sequence). The CDR3 has 13 amino acids. The chain's CDR3 is CATSKSGGNEQFF. Written as DNA, the CDR3 is TGTGCCACCAGTAAATCGGGGGGAAATGAGCAGTTCTTC.

For this clone: The DNA is left out, because the CDR3 cannot be placed on it with certainty; the CDR3 is given as TCRdb lists it. The CDR3 loop reads CASSVGEGALNSPVPF. The chain is built from TRBV9 and TRBJ1-6; TRBD1, the table's D call, lacks a check against the DNA. The CDR3 is made up of 16 amino acids, end residues included. From germline, CDR1 is SGDLS and CDR2 YYNGEE.

This clone was picked up many times. V usage is TRBV28 and J usage is TRBJ2-3; the D call may be TRBD1 or TRBD2 (5 bases each). The CDR3 sequence is 17 residues long. V was cut by 0 bases and J by 4 bases, with 17 bases left in between. The germline CDR1 and CDR2 sequences are MDHEN and SYDVKM. The CDR3 reads CASSLWMGEQASDTQYF. For the CDR3, the DNA is TGTGCCAGCAGTTTATGGATGGGGGAACAGGCCTCAGATACGCAGTATTTT.

A few counts support this clone. The chain links TRBV19 to TRBJ2-2; D is ambiguous. V was cut by 2 bases and J by 4 bases, with 5 bases left in between. The length of the CDR3 is 13 residues. Germline lookup yields CDR1 LNHDA and CDR2 SQIVND (reference sequence). The CDR3 protein is CASSIPVTGELFF. DNA of the CDR3: TGTGCCAGTAGTATACCTGTCACCGGGGAGCTGTTTTTT.

J is TRBJ1-2 and V is TRBV6-6; 10 nucleotides match TRBD1. Looked up from germline, CDR1 is MNHNY and CDR2 is SVGAGI (reference sequence). The trim removed 0 bases at V and 5 bases at J, leaving 6 bases unmatched. The CDR3 consists of 16 residues. This chain's CDR3 is CASSYSRTGGGYGYTF. For the CDR3, the DNA is TGTGCCAGCAGTTACTCCCGGACAGGGGGTGGGTATGGCTACACCTTC.

This clone was counted ten times or more. The chain uses TRBV18 and TRBJ2-5; TRBD1 agrees at 8 bases. The CDR3 loop spans 13 amino acids. Per the germline V gene, CDR1 is KGHSH and CDR2 is LQKENI. The V and J ends lost 7 bases and 3 bases, in that order; junction bases with no gene match: 4. CDR3 sequence: CASCKQGEETQYF. CDR3 nucleotides: TGTGCCAGCTGTAAACAGGGGGAAGAGACCCAGTACTTC.

The gene calls are TRBV6-1 and TRBJ1-6; TRBD1 matches at 9 bases. This CDR3 has 13 residues. Unmatched junction bases numbered 3, after V lost 10 bases and J lost 5 bases. Germline lookup yields CDR1 MNHNS and CDR2 SASEGT. The CDR3: CATGTGNNSPLHF. For the CDR3, the DNA is TGTGCCACCGGGACAGGGAATAATTCACCCCTCCACTTT.

Only a few counts were recorded for this clone. The chain combines TRBV12-3 or TRBV12-4 with TRBJ1-3; D might be TRBD1 (5 bases). Trimming removed 6 bases at V and 3 bases at J, with 18 bases between. This CDR3 is 16 amino acids long. The CDR3 loop is CASRGTGQRVGNTIYF. The DNA for the CDR3 is TGTGCCAGCAGAGGGACGGGCCAGCGGGTTGGAAACACCATATATTTT.

This clone occurred a few times. The CDR3 is CASRDLSSGANVLTF. CDR3 sequence (DNA): TGCGCCAGCAGAGATTTAAGCTCTGGGGCCAACGTCCTGACTTTC. V is TRBV10-2 and J is TRBJ2-6, with D unresolved. The CDR3 length is 15 residues. CDR1 WSHSY and CDR2 SAAADI come from the germline V gene. Trimming cost V 6 bases and J 0 bases, with 9 bases left between them.

In its sample, this clone was seen many times. Additional DNA sequences in this sample encode the identical CDR3. This rearrangement joins TRBV2 to TRBJ2-3, with unresolved D. Germline-derived CDR1 and CDR2 are SNHLY and FYNNEI. The CDR3 extends over 15 amino acids. With 2 bases removed from V and 0 bases from J, the gap between germline ends came to 9 bases. The CDR3 DNA follows: TGTGCCAGCAGTGAAACCGGTTCTAGCACAGATACGCAGTATTTT. Translation gives CASSETGSSTDTQYF.

This clone has at least ten counts. CDR3 loop: CASSPGQGSPKTGELFF. The CDR3 DNA is TGTGCCAGCAGCCCTGGACAGGGTTCCCCTAAAACCGGGGAGCTGTTTTTT. V is TRBV14 and J is TRBJ2-2; TRBD1 matches at 8 bases. The ends lost 4 bases at V and 5 bases at J; junction bases unmatched: 12. Germline V gene lookup returns CDR1 SGHDN and CDR2 FVKESK. This CDR3 contains 17 residues.

V usage is TRBV6-2 or TRBV6-3 and J usage is TRBJ1-1; TRBD1 agrees at 9 bases. The CDR3 contains 18 residues. Germline assignment: CDR1 MNHEY and CDR2 SVGEGT. V was clipped by 4 bases and J by 1 base; unmatched bases: 13. The CDR3 is CASSSQGAGSVWNTEAFF. As DNA, the CDR3 is TGTGCCAGCAGTTCACAGGGGGCAGGTAGCGTGTGGAACACTGAAGCTTTCTTT.

The V call is TRBV4-2, the J call TRBJ2-1, with D possibly matching TRBD1 (7 bases). The ends were cut back, 5 bases at V and 4 bases at J, with 21 bases in the middle. CDR3 length: 17 amino acids. Germline V gene data show CDR1 as LGHNA and CDR2 as YNFKEQ. CDR3 bases: TGTGCCAGCAGCAAAAACAGGGGAGGCTTCTCGTACAATGAGCAGTTCTTC. Encoded protein: CASSKNRGGFSYNEQFF.

The chain carries TRBV6-2 or TRBV6-3 and TRBJ2-1; TRBD2 agrees at 10 bases. Germline CDR1 and CDR2: MNHEY and SVGEGT. J gave up 4 bases and V 6 bases, and 6 bases lay outside the gene matches. The CDR3 length is 15 residues. CDR3 protein: CASSLLAGVYNEQFF. Written as DNA, the CDR3 is TGTGCCAGCAGCCTCCTAGCGGGAGTTTACAATGAGCAGTTCTTC.

The table lists this clone with many counts. The genes are TRBV28 and TRBJ1-2, with a possible D match to TRBD1 (5 bases). The CDR3 has 12 amino acids. Germline lookup yields CDR1 MDHEN and CDR2 SYDVKM. Trimming pared 2 bases from V and 5 bases from J, leaving 6 bases between. CDR3 coding DNA: TGTGCCAGCAGTTTAGCAGGGTATGGCTACACCTTC. It is translated as CASSLAGYGYTF.

This clone was seen ten or more times. The J gene is TRBJ1-4, the V gene TRBV12-3 or TRBV12-4, with TRBD1 as a possible D gene (5 bases). V was pared by 0 bases and J by 1 base, with 9 bases between. The CDR3 has 16 residues. CDR3 protein: CASSLALRGTNEKLFF. CDR3 coding DNA: TGTGCCAGCAGTTTAGCGCTGAGGGGAACTAATGAAAAACTGTTTTTT.

This rearrangement joins TRBV7-2 to TRBJ2-2; no clear D. The CDR3 consists of 12 residues. The germline CDR1 and CDR2 sequences are SGHTA and FQGNSA. Trimming stripped 4 bases from V and 4 bases from J, with 4 bases between. Written as DNA, the CDR3 is TGTGCCAGCAGCTCGCTCACCGGGGAGCTGTTTTTT. As protein: CASSSLTGELFF.

Many counts were recorded for this clone. The chain uses TRBV6-2 or TRBV6-3 and TRBJ2-7; 9 bases line up with TRBD2. Germline CDR1 and CDR2: MNHEY and SVGEGT. The CDR3 extends over 14 amino acids. After removal of 2 bases from V and 6 bases from J, the junction contained 5 bases not matched to a gene. This CDR3 is CASSYLGTSSEQYF. In DNA, the CDR3 is TGTGCCAGCAGTTACCTTGGGACTAGCAGCGAGCAGTACTTC.

In this sample, this clone turned up a few times. Its ends do not fully match the called genes, so a read error is possible. The gene calls are TRBV12-3 or TRBV12-4 and TRBJ2-2, with a possible D match to TRBD2 (5 bases). CDR3 size: 12 residues. The CDR3 loop is CASSLVTGEPLF. The CDR3 DNA sequence: TGTGCCAGCAGCTTAGTCACCGGGGAGCCGCTTTTT.

This clone is categorized as medium-sized. This chain links TRBV20-1 with TRBJ2-6; 10 positions match TRBD1. Trimming removed 0 bases from V and 2 bases from J; junction bases left unmatched: 10. There are 19 residues in the CDR3. CDR1 is DFQATT and CDR2 is SNEGSKA in the germline V gene (reference sequence). CDR3 sequence reads: CSARDHPGQGYPGANVLTF. The CDR3 region has the DNA TGCAGTGCTAGAGACCATCCGGGACAGGGGTACCCTGGGGCCAACGTCCTGACTTTC.